This TCR beta chain was profiled in a study of cytomegalovirus exposure and HLA in healthy donors. Remarks on this clone: Its antigen is unidentified.

Study results and caveats: The authors excluded some V segments, including TRBV6-2 and TRBV6-3, as indistinguishable. For most TCR beta V segments, an earlier analysis put the productive rate at about 87% or about 30% of the time.

This CDR3 spans 18 amino acids. Germline V gene sequence: CDR1 ENHRY, CDR2 SYGVKD. J was trimmed by 5 bases and V by 0 bases; bases with no gene match: 11. Primers included in the PCR were 60 Vbeta and 13 Jbeta primers. In the authors' workflow: Later, about 80 million unique TCR beta chains were counted in an analysis, and approximately 9.9 million of them were shared. Sequencing was performed with immunoSEQ multiplex PCR; in TCRdb, only in-frame clones are kept and a portion is missing. V, J and clone size reflect that table, while D and trimming were determined from the DNA. This repertoire includes tens of thousands of clones.

Sequenced sample: PBMCs. The source is a male donor in good health and CMV-seropositive. The J gene is TRBJ2-5, the V gene TRBV10-3; 11 nucleotides align to TRBD1. CDR3 DNA: TGTGCCATCAGTGAGTCCCCGCCCGGGACAGGGGGGATGGAGACCCAGTACTTC. Its protein is CAISESPPGTGGMETQYF.